The rows below give T cell receptor beta chains drawn from one sample of a study of T cells after somatic rescue of genetic block. Profiled with immunoSEQ multiplex PCR; TCRdb holds only in-frame clones, not every one. The table records around 67,000 clones, about 90% of them present only once. The sample consisted of peripheral blood mononuclear cells (PBMCs). Every receptor here comes from a man aged 40-55 years. The CDR3 runs from the conserved cysteine through the conserved F or W. Fields, in order: D gene, clone size, V gene, J gene, CDR3 protein, CDR3 DNA. A D gene is named only where the DNA matches it firmly. Clone size is shown for a subset of rows, as once, few, many or a class of expanded clone.

>NA|NA|TRBV9|TRBJ2-2
CASSVEGTGELFF
TGTGCCAGCAGCGTAGAAGGCACCGGGGAGCTGTTTTTT
>TRBD1|NA|TRBV6-1|TRBJ2-7
CASRGQGANGREYF
TGTGCCAGCAGGGGACAGGGGGCGAACGGGCGGGAGTACTTC
>NA|NA|TRBV4-2|TRBJ1-1
CASSPSGHQNTEAFF
TGTGCCAGCAGCCCTTCGGGACACCAGAACACTGAAGCTTTCTTT
>TRBD2|NA|TRBV4-1|TRBJ2-5
CASSPQGVGGGETQYF
TGCGCCAGCAGCCCACAAGGAGTTGGCGGGGGGGAGACCCAGTACTTC
>NA|NA|TRBV7-2|TRBJ2-7
CASSLGGFYEQYF
TGTGCCAGCAGCTTAGGGGGGTTCTACGAGCAGTACTTC
>NA|once|TRBV2|TRBJ2-7
CASSEQGPPVNEQYF
TGTGCCAGCAGTGAGCAGGGACCCCCGGTCAACGAGCAGTACTTC
>NA|NA|TRBV19|TRBJ1-1
CASSSRGDTEAFF
TGTGCCAGTAGTTCCAGGGGTGACACTGAAGCTTTCTTT
>NA|NA|TRBV4-1|TRBJ2-3
CASSQEPPRVADTQYF
TGCGCCAGCAGCCAAGAGCCTCCACGAGTAGCGGATACGCAGTATTTT
>TRBD2|NA|TRBV19|TRBJ2-7
CASSIGPAGGSYEQYF
TGTGCCAGTAGTATAGGTCCAGCGGGAGGGTCCTACGAGCAGTACTTC
>NA|NA|TRBV15|TRBJ2-2
CATSREVPAAVSNTGELFF
TGTGCCACCAGCAGAGAAGTTCCAGCGGCAGTCTCGAACACCGGGGAGCTGTTTTTT
>NA|NA|TRBV6-6|TRBJ2-1
CASNHGGNRNNEQFF
TGTGCCAGCAACCACGGGGGAAATAGAAACAATGAGCAGTTCTTC
>NA|NA|TRBV2|TRBJ2-5
CASSESTRSQETQYF
TGTGCCAGCAGTGAATCAACAAGGAGCCAAGAGACCCAGTACTTC
>NA|NA|TRBV4-3|TRBJ1-5
CASSQDRVGYQPQHF
TGCGCCAGCAGCCAAGATCGGGTAGGATACCAGCCCCAGCATTTT
>TRBD2|once|TRBV4-2|TRBJ2-3
CASSQVHSGGGTDTQYF
TGTGCCAGCAGCCAAGTACATAGCGGGGGCGGAACAGATACGCAGTATTTT
>NA|NA|TRBV9|TRBJ2-5
CASSGGSGLLQETQYF
TGTGCCAGCAGCGGGGGAAGCGGGCTACTCCAAGAGACCCAGTACTTC
>NA|NA|TRBV10-3|TRBJ2-3
CAIRKQESRDTQYF
TGTGCCATCAGGAAACAGGAATCCCGGGATACGCAGTATTTT
>NA|NA|TRBV7-9|TRBJ1-1
CASSLEARRAEAFF
TGTGCCAGCAGCTTAGAAGCTCGGAGGGCTGAAGCTTTCTTT
>TRBD2|NA|TRBV5-1|TRBJ2-5
CASSLGLAAETQYF
TGCGCCAGCAGCTTGGGACTAGCAGCAGAGACCCAGTACTTC
>NA|NA|TRBV7-8|TRBJ1-1
CASSFMTVNTEAFF
TGTGCCAGCAGCTTCATGACGGTGAACACTGAAGCTTTCTTT
>NA|NA|TRBV7-2|TRBJ2-1
CASSLGGSEQFF
TGTGCCAGCAGCTTAGGTGGGAGTGAGCAGTTCTTC
>NA|NA|TRBV6-4|TRBJ2-1
CASSTGANNEQFF
TGTGCCAGCAGTACCGGGGCGAACAATGAGCAGTTCTTC
>NA|NA|TRBV5-6|TRBJ1-2
CASSPYGPGSYGYTF
TGTGCCAGCAGCCCCTATGGGCCAGGGTCCTATGGCTACACCTTC
>NA|once|TRBV19|TRBJ2-1
CASSTRESSYNEQFF
TGTGCCAGTAGTACCAGGGAGAGCTCCTACAATGAGCAGTTCTTC
>NA|NA|TRBV11-3|TRBJ2-7
CASSINGDHEQYF
TGTGCCAGCAGCATAAACGGGGACCACGAGCAGTACTTC
>NA|NA|TRBV7-9|TRBJ2-1
CASSPTGDGEQFF
TGTGCCAGCAGCCCAACCGGTGATGGTGAGCAGTTCTTC
>NA|NA|TRBV5-4|TRBJ1-2
CASSSNPVTNYGYTF
TGTGCCAGCAGCTCCAACCCGGTAACTAACTATGGCTACACCTTC
>NA|NA|TRBV7-2|TRBJ2-7
CASSLLGIADEQYF
TGTGCCAGCAGCTTACTCGGGATCGCGGACGAGCAGTACTTC
>TRBD2|few|TRBV30|TRBJ2-7
CAGNKRGPSYEQYF
TGTGCCGGGAATAAGCGGGGGCCCTCCTACGAGCAGTACTTC
>NA|NA|TRBV5-4|TRBJ2-1
CASSLDFHDEQFF
TGTGCCAGCAGCCTGGACTTCCATGATGAGCAGTTCTTC
>NA|NA|TRBV6-5|TRBJ1-1
CASSYSPVITEAFF
TGTGCCAGCAGTTACAGTCCCGTAATCACTGAAGCTTTCTTT
>TRBD2|NA|TRBV5-1|TRBJ2-7
CASSWTSGSSSYEQYF
TGCGCCAGCAGTTGGACTAGCGGGAGTTCGTCCTACGAGCAGTACTTC
>NA|NA|TRBV5-4|TRBJ2-3
CASSLIGSTDTQYF
TGTGCCAGCAGCTTGATTGGTAGCACAGATACGCAGTATTTT
>TRBD1|NA|TRBV6-6|TRBJ1-4
CASSLRQGREKLFF
TGTGCCAGCAGTCTCCGACAGGGAAGAGAAAAACTGTTTTTT
>NA|NA|TRBV30|TRBJ2-3
CAWGGSTDTQYF
TGTGCCTGGGGAGGGAGCACAGATACGCAGTATTTT
>NA|NA|TRBV19|TRBJ1-5
CASSIIGVVSQPQHF
TGTGCCAGTAGTATTATTGGGGTGGTTAGTCAGCCCCAGCATTTT
>NA|NA|TRBV11-3|TRBJ2-5
CASSLGTRFGVETQYF
TGTGCCAGCAGCTTAGGGACGAGGTTCGGGGTGGAGACCCAGTACTTC
>TRBD2|NA|TRBV6-1|TRBJ2-4
CASSEALLAGGPRNIQYF
TGTGCCAGCAGTGAAGCGCTTCTGGCGGGAGGACCCAGAAACATTCAGTACTTC
>NA|once|TRBV5-8|TRBJ2-1
CASSIIAPQFF
TGTGCCAGCAGCATCATAGCTCCTCAGTTCTTC
>NA|NA|TRBV9|TRBJ1-2
CASSALANYGYTF
TGTGCCAGCAGCGCCTTAGCTAACTATGGCTACACCTTC
>NA|NA|TRBV7-6|TRBJ2-1
CASSLTRQPTYNEQFF
TGTGCCAGCAGCCTCACCCGGCAGCCCACCTACAATGAGCAGTTCTTC
>NA|NA|TRBV30|TRBJ1-3
CAWSPSRTGNTIYF
TGTGCCTGGAGTCCCAGTAGGACTGGAAACACCATATATTTT
>NA|NA|TRBV7-9|TRBJ1-3
CASTSLPLAGSGNTIYF
TGTGCCAGCACCTCCCTGCCCCTGGCAGGTTCTGGAAACACCATATATTTT
>TRBD1|NA|TRBV30|TRBJ2-7
CASLGTGNFKYF
TGTGCCTCCTTAGGGACAGGGAATTTCAAGTACTTC
>NA|once|TRBV5-1|TRBJ2-5
CASSLDGARGRETQYF
TGCGCCAGCAGCTTGGATGGGGCAAGGGGTAGGGAGACCCAGTACTTC
>TRBD2|NA|TRBV7-6|TRBJ2-3
CASSLETSGSADTQYF
TGTGCCAGCAGCTTAGAGACTAGCGGGAGTGCAGATACGCAGTATTTT
>NA|NA|TRBV11-2|TRBJ2-5
CASSPPSGTPQETQYF
TGTGCCAGCAGCCCCCCCTCCGGGACTCCACAAGAGACCCAGTACTTC
>TRBD2|NA|TRBV5-1|TRBJ2-2
CASSLGLLAGPNTGELFF
TGCGCCAGCAGCTTGGGGTTACTAGCGGGACCTAACACCGGGGAGCTGTTTTTT
>NA|NA|TRBV28|TRBJ2-3
CASMPGTDTQYF
TGTGCCAGCATGCCGGGCACAGATACGCAGTATTTT
>NA|once|TRBV11-3|TRBJ2-1
CASSNNLGNEQFF
TGTGCCAGCAGCAATAATTTGGGGAATGAGCAGTTCTTC
>NA|once|TRBV11-2|TRBJ2-7
CASTTDRSSYEQYF
TGTGCCAGCACCACCGACCGAAGCTCCTACGAGCAGTACTTC
>TRBD1|NA|TRBV18|TRBJ2-2
CASSLLNAGTDNTGELFF
TGTGCCAGCTCGCTTCTTAACGCCGGGACAGATAACACCGGGGAGCTGTTTTTT
>TRBD2|NA|TRBV19|TRBJ2-7
CATGTSGITTPYEQYF
TGTGCCACCGGGACTAGCGGGATAACAACGCCCTACGAGCAGTACTTC
>TRBD1|NA|TRBV28|TRBJ2-7
CASGQGGPYEQYF
TGTGCCAGCGGACAGGGGGGCCCCTACGAGCAGTACTTC
>TRBD1|NA|TRBV2|TRBJ2-7
CASTRTGGSYEQYF
TGTGCCAGCACCCGCACAGGGGGATCCTACGAGCAGTACTTC